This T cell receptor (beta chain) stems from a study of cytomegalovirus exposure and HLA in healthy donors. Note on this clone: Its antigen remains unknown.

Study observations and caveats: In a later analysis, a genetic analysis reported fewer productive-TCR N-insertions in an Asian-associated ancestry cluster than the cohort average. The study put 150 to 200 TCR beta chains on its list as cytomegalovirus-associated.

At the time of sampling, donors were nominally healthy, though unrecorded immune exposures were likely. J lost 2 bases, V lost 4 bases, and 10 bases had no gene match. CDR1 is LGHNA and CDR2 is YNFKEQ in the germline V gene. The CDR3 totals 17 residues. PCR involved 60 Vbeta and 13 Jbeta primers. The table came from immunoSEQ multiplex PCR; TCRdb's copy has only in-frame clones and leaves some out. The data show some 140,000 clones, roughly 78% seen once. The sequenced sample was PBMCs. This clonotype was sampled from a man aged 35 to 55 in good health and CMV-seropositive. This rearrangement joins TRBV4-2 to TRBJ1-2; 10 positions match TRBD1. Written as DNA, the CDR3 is TGTGCCAGCAGCCTACCGTTGGGGGGACAGGGGAACTATGGCTACACCTTC. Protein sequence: CASSLPLGGQGNYGYTF.